This is a list of T cell receptor beta chains from one sample in a study of blood T cell repertoires in COVID-19. The data were produced by immunoSEQ multiplex PCR, yet TCRdb's version contains in-frame clones alone and is incomplete. The table has about 220,000 clones, roughly 90% seen once; the top ten hold roughly 2.6%. The specimen sequenced was PBMCs or T cells enriched from blood (not recorded which). The receptors derive from a woman in her thirties with acute COVID-19. CDR3s include the opening cysteine and the closing phenylalanine or tryptophan. The order of the fields is clone size, V gene, J gene, D gene, CDR3 protein, CDR3 DNA. A D gene is named only where the DNA matches it firmly. The size field is filled for only some rows; it gives once, few, many or a size class.

-	TRBV4-1	TRBJ2-1	-	CASSQDAGYEQFF	TGCGCCAGCAGCCAAGACGCAGGGTATGAGCAGTTCTTC
-	TRBV29-1	TRBJ1-5	TRBD1	CSVRPGTEDQPQHF	TGCAGCGTGCGCCCCGGGACAGAAGATCAGCCCCAGCATTTT
-	TRBV19	TRBJ2-3	-	CASSIEGLSTDTQYF	TGTGCCAGTAGTATAGAGGGACTGAGCACAGATACGCAGTATTTT
once	TRBV4-1	TRBJ1-2	TRBD1	CASSQDPTGQSGYTF	TGCGCCAGCAGCCAAGACCCGACAGGGCAAAGTGGCTACACCTTC
-	TRBV18	TRBJ1-2	TRBD1	CASSPLEGQGIYGYTF	TGTGCCAGCTCACCACTTGAAGGACAGGGGATCTATGGCTACACCTTC
-	TRBV3-1/TRBV3-2	TRBJ2-1	-	CASSEESSTRGGQFF	TGTGCCAGCAGCGAAGAATCGTCGACTCGGGGAGGGCAGTTCTTC
once	TRBV27	TRBJ1-1	-	CASSPGTNPSANTEAFF	TGTGCCAGCAGTCCCGGGACAAATCCGTCCGCGAACACTGAAGCTTTCTTT
-	TRBV7-2	TRBJ1-3	-	CASSTLGSGNTIYF	TGTGCCAGCAGCACCCTCGGCTCTGGAAACACCATATATTTT
-	TRBV4-3	TRBJ1-2	-	CASSFGDYGYTF	TGCGCCAGCAGCTTCGGGGACTATGGCTACACCTTC
-	TRBV4-1	TRBJ2-7	TRBD1	CASSQRQGAYEQYF	TGCGCCAGCAGCCAGAGACAGGGGGCCTACGAGCAGTACTTC
few	TRBV7-9	TRBJ1-1	-	CASSLQRGGTEAFF	TGTGCCAGCAGCTTACAAAGAGGGGGCACTGAAGCTTTCTTT
-	TRBV3-1/TRBV3-2	TRBJ2-1	TRBD1	CASSHRDSRSYNEQFF	TGTGCCAGCAGCCATCGGGACAGCCGCTCCTACAATGAGCAGTTCTTC
-	TRBV18	TRBJ1-6	-	CASSPDRNSPLHF	TGTGCCAGCTCACCCGACAGGAATTCACCCCTCCACTTT
once	TRBV7-8	TRBJ2-7	-	CASTSNARDEQYF	TGTGCCAGCACTTCAAATGCGAGGGACGAGCAGTACTTC
-	TRBV19	TRBJ1-1	TRBD1	CASSNSIRGPTEAFF	TGTGCCAGTAGCAACTCCATCAGGGGGCCCACTGAAGCTTTCTTT
-	TRBV5-1	TRBJ2-4	TRBD1	CASSLAGQGARNIQYF	TGCGCCAGCAGCTTGGCCGGACAGGGGGCGCGAAACATTCAGTACTTC
once	TRBV19	TRBJ1-5	-	CASSIAGYSNQPQHF	TGTGCCAGTAGTATCGCGGGTTATAGCAATCAGCCCCAGCATTTT
-	TRBV3-1/TRBV3-2	TRBJ2-7	TRBD2	CASSQRSGGYEQYF	TGTGCCAGCAGCCAACGTAGCGGGGGCTACGAGCAGTACTTC
-	TRBV9	TRBJ2-2	-	CASSPGLGDTGELFF	TGTGCCAGCAGCCCCGGACTCGGGGACACCGGGGAGCTGTTTTTT
once	TRBV5-4	TRBJ2-5	TRBD2	CASSSTGAGGKETQYF	TGTGCCAGCAGCTCGACAGGAGCGGGGGGCAAAGAGACCCAGTACTTC
-	TRBV7-9	TRBJ2-5	-	CASSLAATAEQETQYF	TGTGCCAGCAGCTTAGCGGCGACGGCGGAGCAAGAGACCCAGTACTTC
-	TRBV30	TRBJ1-1	-	CAWSVGGRYTEAFF	TGTGCCTGGAGTGTAGGGGGACGGTACACTGAAGCTTTCTTT
once	TRBV3-1/TRBV3-2	TRBJ1-1	TRBD1	CASSQTGDMNTEAFF	TGTGCCAGCAGCCAGACAGGGGATATGAACACTGAAGCTTTCTTT